This TCR beta chain was captured by sequencing in a study of shared clonotypes between healthy human individuals. Study at large: Plates per donor: three CD4 naive, three CD4 memory, two CD8 naive, one CD8 memory.

Note on this clone: Its antigen is not identified.

The CDR3 extends over 14 amino acids. CDR1 and CDR2 (germline): SEHNR, FQNEAQ (reference sequence). Trimming took off 4 bases at V and 5 bases at J, with 13 bases between the two ends. Study-wide findings and caveats: Researchers sampled only blood; tissue repertoires likely differ. The study drew on few donors, limiting represented genetic and exposure-history diversity. Depth was large, yet rarefaction showed that sorted-subset sequencing was incomplete.

The assay was immunoSEQ multiplex PCR, and TCRdb's table has in-frame clones only and misses some. Of more than 2,000,000 clones listed, approximately 95% are singletons. The sample comprised naive CD4+ T cells from PBMCs. Specified subset: CD45RA+ positively selected. The clonotype was recovered from a man aged 18 to 30 in good health. Some clones in this sample may be carry-over from other donors' samples. This chain links TRBV7-9 with TRBJ2-3, with D possibly matching TRBD1 (6 bases). CDR3 sequence (DNA): TGTGCCAGCAGCTCTTCAGGGGCGCTAGATACGCAGTATTTT. It codes for CASSSSGALDTQYF.